In its sample, the clone carrying this T cell receptor (beta chain) was seen many times. Its antigen is currently unknown. One entry per CDR3 protein, called by TCRdb with MiXCR from the RACE reads. The repertoire has about 380,000 distinct CDR3 sequences, 4.8% of them found once; the top ten carry 2% to 2.5%. Time point described: patch test 1, 2 weeks after DPC sensitization. Regarding treatment: therapeutic diphenylcyclopropenone sensitization with weekly scalp DPC. These data originate in a study of human T cells and chemical hapten exposure. Study findings and constraints: Positively correlated with patch test score were the counts of PT1 expanded TCRs. There were significantly more large CDR3 similarity clusters among expanded TCRs than among controls.

Germline CDR1 reads DFQATT; CDR2 reads SNEGSKA (reference sequence). V lost 8 bases to trimming and J lost 8 bases, with 12 bases between them. The CDR3 contains 11 residues. This TCR was recovered from a woman aged 45-60 years with alopecia areata. Some clones in this sample may be carry-over from other donors' samples. The chain recombines TRBV20-1 with TRBJ1-4, with a tentative D call TRBD1 (6 bases). The sample consisted of whole blood, taken in connection with sensitization to the hapten diphenylcyclopropenone (DPC). CDR3 DNA: TGCAGTCACAGGGTCGGGGAAAAACTGTTTTTT. Amino acid sequence: CSHRVGEKLFF.